The clone carrying this TCR beta chain appeared a single time. The antigen remains unidentified. This CDR3 region has 11 residues. The germline V and J ends were trimmed by 2 bases and 10 bases, with 6 bases remaining between them. Germline CDR1 and CDR2: SGHAT and FQDESV (reference sequence). Assay: immunoSEQ multiplex PCR; the TCRdb copy retains only in-frame clones and omits some. The sample records 50,000 to 55,000 clones, 75% to 90% being singletons. This entry is derived from a study of T cells in localized non-small cell lung cancer. The study, taken as a whole, reports: Adjacent lung had a median roughly 60 of the 100 largest tumor clones. Investigators sequenced only a single tumor region, leaving heterogeneity possible.

This sequence originates from a man between 40 and 70 years old with stage III lung adenocarcinoma. The gene calls are TRBV11-1 and TRBJ2-1, with D unclear. The sample in question was peripheral blood mononuclear cells, obtained before any cancer treatment. CDR3 sequence (DNA): TGTGCCAGCAGCTTATCAGCCGAGCAGTTCTTC. Amino acid sequence: CASSLSAEQFF.